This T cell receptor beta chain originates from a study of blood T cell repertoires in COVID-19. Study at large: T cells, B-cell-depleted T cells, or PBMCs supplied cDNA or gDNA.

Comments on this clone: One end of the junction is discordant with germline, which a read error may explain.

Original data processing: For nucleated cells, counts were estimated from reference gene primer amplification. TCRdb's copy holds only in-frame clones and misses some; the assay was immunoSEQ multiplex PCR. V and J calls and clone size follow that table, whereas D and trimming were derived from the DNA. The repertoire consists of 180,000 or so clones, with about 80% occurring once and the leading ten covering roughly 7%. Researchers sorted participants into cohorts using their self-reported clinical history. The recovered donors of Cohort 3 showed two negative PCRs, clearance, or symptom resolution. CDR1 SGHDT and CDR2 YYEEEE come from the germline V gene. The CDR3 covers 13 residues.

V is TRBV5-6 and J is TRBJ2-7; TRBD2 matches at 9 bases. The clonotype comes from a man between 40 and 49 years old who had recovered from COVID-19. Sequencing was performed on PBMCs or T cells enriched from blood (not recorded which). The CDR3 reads CASSFMAGGPGFF. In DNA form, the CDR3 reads TGTGCCAGCAGCTTTATGGCGGGGGGGCCCGGGTTCTTC.